A selection of T cell receptor beta chains follows, all from one sample in a study of T-cell reconstitution after alpha-beta-depleted transplantation in children. TCRdb itself ran the PCR reads through MiXCR, one entry per CDR3 protein. The top ten clones hold approximately 2.5% of a sample with almost 250,000 distinct CDR3 sequences, around 25% of them seen once. The material was PBMCs, obtained before TCRalphabeta/CD19-depleted stem cell transplant. The receptor set was obtained from a girl aged 2 to 9 with Fanconi anemia, due to receive a stem cell transplant. CDR3s include the opening cysteine and the closing phenylalanine or tryptophan. The D gene is left open where the match is weak. Rows give clone size only sometimes, using once, few, many, or a class for an expanded clone.

cdr3_aa cdr3_nt clone_size j_call d_call v_call
CSARVRGTYNEQFF TGCAGTGCTAGAGTCAGGGGAACCTACAATGAGCAGTTCTTC - TRBJ2-1 - TRBV20-1
CASSLAGTGFNQPQHF TGTGCCAGCAGCTTAGCCGGGACAGGGTTCAATCAGCCCCAGCATTTT few TRBJ1-5 TRBD1 TRBV7-2
CSALAPKDEQFF TGCAGTGCTCTCGCTCCGAAAGATGAGCAGTTCTTC few TRBJ2-1 - TRBV20-1
CASRTGGYEQYF TGTGCCAGCAGGACAGGGGGCTACGAGCAGTACTTC many TRBJ2-7 TRBD1 TRBV12-3/TRBV12-4
CASSYTGTGVGNGELFF TGTGCCAGCAGTTACACCGGGACAGGGGTCGGTAACGGGGAGCTGTTTTTT few TRBJ2-2 TRBD1 TRBV6-5
CASSVAGGESYEQYF TGTGCCAGCAGTGTTGCGGGAGGGGAGTCCTACGAGCAGTACTTC - TRBJ2-7 TRBD2 TRBV6-1
CASSPLRWGETQYF TGCGCCAGCAGCCCCCTCAGGTGGGGAGAGACCCAGTACTTC many TRBJ2-5 - TRBV5-1
CASSRTSGMDRETQYF TGCGCCAGCAGCAGGACTAGCGGTATGGACAGGGAGACCCAGTACTTC few TRBJ2-5 TRBD2 TRBV5-1
CASSDTPFNYGYTF TGTGCCAGCAGTGACACCCCCTTTAACTATGGCTACACCTTC - TRBJ1-2 - TRBV6-4
CASSLPGSQGYGYTF TGTGCCAGCAGTTTACCAGGGTCCCAGGGTTATGGCTACACCTTC many TRBJ1-2 - TRBV12-3/TRBV12-4
CSASMASGANVLTF TGCAGTGCTAGTATGGCATCTGGGGCCAACGTCCTGACTTTC - TRBJ2-6 - TRBV20-1
CSARAVGWLARTDTQYF TGCAGTGCTAGAGCGGTGGGATGGCTAGCCCGCACAGATACGCAGTATTTT many TRBJ2-3 - TRBV20-1
CASSQDLTASGGAGDTQYF TGTGCCAGCAGCCAAGATCTTACGGCTAGCGGGGGGGCAGGAGATACGCAGTATTTT many TRBJ2-3 TRBD2 TRBV4-2
CASGSGTAGGHEQYF TGTGCCAGCGGCTCCGGGACAGCTGGAGGCCACGAGCAGTACTTC - TRBJ2-7 TRBD1 TRBV2
CASSHRSTGEETQYF TGCGCCAGCAGCCACAGATCTACAGGGGAAGAGACCCAGTACTTC many TRBJ2-5 TRBD1 TRBV4-1
CASSSLRTGIYEQYF TGTGCCAGCAGTTCGCTTAGGACAGGGATCTACGAGCAGTACTTC many TRBJ2-7 TRBD1 TRBV12-3/TRBV12-4
CASTGQGDYEQYF TGTGCCAGCACCGGACAGGGGGACTACGAGCAGTACTTC few TRBJ2-7 TRBD1 TRBV28
CSVEAPFSGGNEQFF TGCAGCGTTGAGGCCCCATTCAGCGGGGGCAATGAGCAGTTCTTC - TRBJ2-1 TRBD2 TRBV29-1
CASSLRMNSPLHF TGTGCCAGCAGCTTAAGGATGAATTCACCCCTCCACTTT many TRBJ1-6 - TRBV7-2
CSVGPHLPGEPYEQYF TGCAGCGTTGGCCCCCACTTACCGGGAGAACCCTACGAGCAGTACTTC - TRBJ2-7 - TRBV29-1
CAIRTREDYGYTF TGTGCCATCAGGACGAGGGAGGACTATGGCTACACCTTC many TRBJ1-2 - TRBV10-3
CASSLDWRSYNEQFF TGTGCCAGCAGCTTAGACTGGAGGAGCTACAATGAGCAGTTCTTC - TRBJ2-1 - TRBV7-9
CATRIHSEYSDTQYF TGTGCCACCAGAATTCATTCGGAGTACTCAGATACGCAGTATTTT few TRBJ2-3 - TRBV15
CSARHGTATYEQYF TGCAGTGCTCGACACGGGACGGCTACCTACGAGCAGTACTTC few TRBJ2-7 - TRBV20-1
CASSLDLNYGYTF TGTGCCAGCAGTTTAGACCTCAACTATGGCTACACCTTC many TRBJ1-2 - TRBV12-3/TRBV12-4
CSAVQGATNYGYTF TGCAGTGCGGTACAGGGGGCTACTAACTATGGCTACACCTTC many TRBJ1-2 TRBD1 TRBV20-1
CASSFDGSGGGEAFF TGTGCCAGCAGCTTCGATGGTTCAGGGGGCGGCGAAGCTTTCTTT few TRBJ1-1 TRBD1 TRBV5-5
CASSKDRDASYYEQYF TGTGCCAGCAGCAAGGACAGGGACGCCTCTTACTACGAGCAGTACTTC - TRBJ2-7 TRBD1 TRBV5-6
CATGTGDFYEQYF TGTGCCACTGGGACAGGGGATTTCTACGAGCAGTACTTC - TRBJ2-7 TRBD1 TRBV27
CASSPRTTTANTEAFF TGTGCCAGCAGCCCCCGAACCACGACAGCGAACACTGAAGCTTTCTTT - TRBJ1-1 - TRBV4-2
CSAERQGAWNEQFF TGCAGTGCCGAGAGACAGGGGGCGTGGAATGAGCAGTTCTTC few TRBJ2-1 TRBD1 TRBV20-1
CASSLGAGQGDTQYF TGTGCCAGCAGCTTAGGTGCGGGACAGGGAGATACGCAGTATTTT - TRBJ2-3 TRBD1 TRBV7-2
CASSSLAGGDTQYF TGTGCCAGCAGCTCACTAGCGGGGGGAGATACGCAGTATTTT many TRBJ2-3 TRBD2 TRBV12-3/TRBV12-4
CASSMDRGPHNEQFF TGTGCCAGCAGTATGGACAGGGGGCCCCACAATGAGCAGTTCTTC - TRBJ2-1 TRBD1 TRBV28
CSVALGASGFF - many TRBJ2-1 - TRBV29-1
CSVDYRSYNEQFF TGCAGCGTTGACTACCGCTCCTACAATGAGCAGTTCTTC many TRBJ2-1 - TRBV29-1
CASSLSLGGTGWVGNEKLFF TGTGCCAGCAGCTTAAGCCTAGGCGGGACAGGGTGGGTAGGTAATGAAAAACTGTTTTTT - TRBJ1-4 TRBD1 TRBV7-3
CASSEYGSTGNQPQHF TGTGCCAGCAGTGAATATGGGTCGACGGGCAATCAGCCCCAGCATTTT - TRBJ1-5 - TRBV25-1
CATSRAFGAEAFF TGTGCCACCAGCAGAGCTTTCGGGGCTGAAGCTTTCTTT many TRBJ1-1 - TRBV15
CSAADRGHSDTQYF TGCAGTGCTGCGGACAGGGGGCACTCAGATACGCAGTATTTT few TRBJ2-3 TRBD1 TRBV20-1